The TCR beta chain described here comes from a study of CD8 T cells in Susac syndrome. General study findings and limits: The study's TCR sequencing and HLA analysis covered a relatively small number of individuals, and the study acknowledged this.

CD8+ and CD4+ T cells taken from blood had their TCR beta sequenced. TEMRA cells were FACS-enriched and CD8+ and CD4+ T cells negatively isolated. Remarks on this clonotype: Its specificity is not known.

Random hexamers served to reverse transcribe roughly 0.45 to 1 ug RNA. In TCRdb, the immunoSEQ multiplex PCR reads were re-called with MiXCR into one record per CDR3 protein. The sample has approximately 190,000 distinct CDR3 sequences; roughly 95% are singletons. Germline values: CDR1 KGHDR, CDR2 SFDVKD. This CDR3 region has 17 residues. V was pared by 5 bases and J by 7 bases, with 13 bases of the junction left unmatched. The sequenced sample was CD4+ T cells from PBMCs. This receptor was obtained from a human donor with multiple sclerosis. This chain joins TRBV24-1 and TRBJ2-2; 9 positions match TRBD2. The CDR3 coding sequence is TGTGCCACCAGTGGGGGTAGCGGGAGCTCCGCCGACGGGGAGCTGTTTTTT. Translation: CATSGGSGSSADGELFF.